This T cell receptor (beta chain) was identified in a study of T cell changes during pregnancy in multiple sclerosis. In this sample, this clone turned up a few times. V was clipped by 5 bases and J by 1 base, with 9 bases between them. The length of the CDR3 is 13 residues. From germline, CDR1 is SEHNR and CDR2 FQNEAQ (reference sequence). Libraries were prepared by immunoSEQ multiplex PCR; TCRdb keeps only in-frame clonotypes and omits some of them. The sample yields tens of thousands of clones, 88% seen once. This chain links TRBV7-9 with TRBJ2-7, with D possibly matching TRBD1 (6 bases). This TCR was recovered from a female donor with multiple sclerosis, enrolled in a pregnancy study. The material sequenced was CD4+ T cells from peripheral blood mononuclear cells, taken in the first trimester of pregnancy. CDR3 coding DNA: TGTGCCAGCAGCCCGGACAGTTCCTACGAGCAGTACTTC. As protein: CASSPDSSYEQYF.